The present T cell receptor (beta chain) was sequenced within a study of beta chain features in type 1 diabetes. CDR3 length: 16 residues. J lost 3 bases, V lost 5 bases, and 7 bases had no gene match. Germline loops: CDR1 LGHNA, CDR2 YNFKEQ. This clone was detected only a few times. The investigators reverse transcribed all of the isolated RNA, so they sequenced expressed TCRB transcripts. TCRdb's copy holds only in-frame clones and misses some; the assay was immunoSEQ multiplex PCR. The data contain around 450,000 clones, 11% of them singletons. This clonotype originated in a young woman in good health. Material for sequencing was naive CD4+ T cells from blood. The rearrangement links TRBV4-2 to TRBJ2-3; 11 bases map to TRBD2. This chain's CDR3 is CASSIIAGGGTDTQYF. The CDR3 nucleotides are TGTGCCAGCAGCATAATAGCGGGAGGGGGAACAGATACGCAGTATTTT.